Below, one T cell receptor beta chain is given with its context. The sample comes from a study of blood T cell repertoires in COVID-19. Study summary: Samples came from the United States, Italy and Spain, spanning acute and convalescent COVID-19. PBMCs, B-cell-depleted T cells, or T cells provided the cDNA or gDNA that made up the material.

The germline V gene encodes CDR1 SNHLY and CDR2 FYNNEI. V shed 3 bases, J shed 8 bases, and the junction held 7 bases outside the gene matches. This CDR3 spans 14 amino acids. Methods used by the authors: The authors estimated nucleated cell counts from reference gene primer amplification. Profiling relied on immunoSEQ multiplex PCR, and the TCRdb table lists in-frame clones only, not all of them. V, J and clone size are those of that table, while D and trimming were read from the DNA. The sample has about 99,000 clones, about 85% seen once. The chain uses TRBV2 and TRBJ2-3; 8 bases match TRBD2. Sequenced sample: peripheral blood. This sequence originates from a man over 45 in a cohort sampled during active COVID-19. This CDR3 is CASSEDRGGPTQYF. For the CDR3, the DNA is TGTGCCAGCAGTGAGGACCGGGGGGGCCCTACGCAGTATTTT.